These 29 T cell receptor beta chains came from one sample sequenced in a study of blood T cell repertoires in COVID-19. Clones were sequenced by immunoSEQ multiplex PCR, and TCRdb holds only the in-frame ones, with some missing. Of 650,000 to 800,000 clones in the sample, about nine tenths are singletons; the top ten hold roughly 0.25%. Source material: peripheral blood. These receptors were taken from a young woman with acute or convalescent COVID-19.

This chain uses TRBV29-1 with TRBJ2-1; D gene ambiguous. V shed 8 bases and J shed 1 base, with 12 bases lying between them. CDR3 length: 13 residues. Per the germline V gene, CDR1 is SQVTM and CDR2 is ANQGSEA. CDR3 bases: TGCAGCTCTGGCTCGCGGTCCTACAATGAGCAGTTCTTC. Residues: CSSGSRSYNEQFF.

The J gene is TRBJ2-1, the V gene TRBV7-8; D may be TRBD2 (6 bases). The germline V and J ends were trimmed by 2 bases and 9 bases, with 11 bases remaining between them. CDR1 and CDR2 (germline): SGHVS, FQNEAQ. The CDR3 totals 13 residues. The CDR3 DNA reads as TGTGCCAGCAGCTTAAAGCCGGGAGTTGAGCAGTTCTTC. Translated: CASSLKPGVEQFF. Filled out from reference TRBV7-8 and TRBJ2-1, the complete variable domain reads GAGVSQSPRYKVAKRGQDVALRCDPISGHVSLFWYQQALGQGPEFLTYFQNEAQLDKSGLPSDRFFAERPEGSVSTLKIQRTQQEDSAVYLCASSLKPGVEQFFGPGTRLTVL.

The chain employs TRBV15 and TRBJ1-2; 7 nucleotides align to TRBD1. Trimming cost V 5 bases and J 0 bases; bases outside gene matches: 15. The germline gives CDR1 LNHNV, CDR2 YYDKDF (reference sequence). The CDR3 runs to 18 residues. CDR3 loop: CATSRKGTAGDPNYGYTF. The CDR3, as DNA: TGTGCCACCAGCCGAAAAGGGACAGCCGGGGACCCTAACTATGGCTACACCTTC.

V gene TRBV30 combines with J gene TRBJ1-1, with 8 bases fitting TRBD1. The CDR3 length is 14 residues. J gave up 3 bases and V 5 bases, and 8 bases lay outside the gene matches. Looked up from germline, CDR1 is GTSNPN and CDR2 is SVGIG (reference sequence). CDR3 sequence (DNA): TGTGCCTGGGGCCAGGGGGCAGGGGACACTGAAGCTTTCTTT. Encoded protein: CAWGQGAGDTEAFF.

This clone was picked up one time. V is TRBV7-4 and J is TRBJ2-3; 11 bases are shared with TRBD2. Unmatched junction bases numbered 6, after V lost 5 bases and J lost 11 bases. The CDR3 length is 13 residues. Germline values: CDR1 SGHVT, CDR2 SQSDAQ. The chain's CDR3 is CASSHGTSGRQYF. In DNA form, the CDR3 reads TGTGCCAGCAGCCATGGGACTAGCGGAAGGCAGTATTTT.

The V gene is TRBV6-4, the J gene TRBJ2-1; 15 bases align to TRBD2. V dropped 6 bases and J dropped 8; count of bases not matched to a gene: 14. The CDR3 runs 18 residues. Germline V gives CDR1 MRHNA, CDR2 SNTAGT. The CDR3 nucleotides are TGTGCCAGCAGCCGGACTAGCGGGGGGGCCTCCCTGAGCCATGAGCAGTTCTTC. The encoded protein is CASSRTSGGASLSHEQFF.

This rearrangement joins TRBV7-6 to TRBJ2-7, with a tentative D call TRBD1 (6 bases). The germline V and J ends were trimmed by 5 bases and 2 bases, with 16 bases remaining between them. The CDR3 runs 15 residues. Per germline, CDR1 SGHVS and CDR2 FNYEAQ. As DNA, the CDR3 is TGTGCCAGCAGCCCCTACCAGACAGGTACCTACGAGCAGTACTTC. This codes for CASSPYQTGTYEQYF.

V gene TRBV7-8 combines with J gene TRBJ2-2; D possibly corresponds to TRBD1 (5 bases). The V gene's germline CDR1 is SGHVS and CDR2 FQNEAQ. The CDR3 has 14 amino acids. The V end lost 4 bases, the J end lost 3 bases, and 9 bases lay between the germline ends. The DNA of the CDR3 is TGTGCCAGCAGCTATGGGGCGGACACCGGGGAGCTGTTTTTT. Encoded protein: CASSYGADTGELFF.

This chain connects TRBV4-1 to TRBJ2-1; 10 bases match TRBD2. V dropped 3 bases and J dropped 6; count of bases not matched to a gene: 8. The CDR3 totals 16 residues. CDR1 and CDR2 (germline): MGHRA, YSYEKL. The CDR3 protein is CASSQKRGGTVNEQFF. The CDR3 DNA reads TGCGCCAGCAGCCAGAAGCGGGGGGGGACGGTCAATGAGCAGTTCTTC.

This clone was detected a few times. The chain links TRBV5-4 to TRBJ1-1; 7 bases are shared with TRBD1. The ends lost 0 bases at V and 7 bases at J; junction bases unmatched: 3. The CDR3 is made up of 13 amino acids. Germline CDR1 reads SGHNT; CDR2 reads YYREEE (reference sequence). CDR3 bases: TGTGCCAGCAGCTTGGAGGGGGCAGGTGAAGCTTTCTTT. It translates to CASSLEGAGEAFF.

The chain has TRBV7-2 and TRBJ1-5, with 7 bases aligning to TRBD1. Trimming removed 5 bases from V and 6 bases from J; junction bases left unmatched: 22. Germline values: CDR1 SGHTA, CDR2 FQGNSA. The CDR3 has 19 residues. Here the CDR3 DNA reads TGTGCCAGCAGCCGGAGGGGGGCCCGGACAGGAGGAGTTTTTCAGCCCCAGCATTTT. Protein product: CASSRRGARTGGVFQPQHF.

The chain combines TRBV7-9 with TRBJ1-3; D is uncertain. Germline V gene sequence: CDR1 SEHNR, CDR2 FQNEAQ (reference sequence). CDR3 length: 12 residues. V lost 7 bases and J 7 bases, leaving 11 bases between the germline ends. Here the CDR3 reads CASNLDGNTIYF. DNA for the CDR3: TGTGCCAGCAACCTTGACGGGAACACCATATATTTT.

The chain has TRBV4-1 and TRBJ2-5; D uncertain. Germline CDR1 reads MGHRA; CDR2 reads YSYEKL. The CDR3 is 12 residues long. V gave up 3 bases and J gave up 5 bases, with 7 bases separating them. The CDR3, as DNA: TGCGCCAGCAGCCACCCCGGGGAGACCCAGTACTTC. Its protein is CASSHPGETQYF.

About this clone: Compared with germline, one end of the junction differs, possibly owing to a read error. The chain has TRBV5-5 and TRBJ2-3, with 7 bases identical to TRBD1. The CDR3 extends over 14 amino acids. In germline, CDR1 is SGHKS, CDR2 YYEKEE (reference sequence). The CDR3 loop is CASSLGLRTGTQYF. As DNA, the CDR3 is TGTGCCAGCAGCTTAGGCTTGAGGACAGGTACGCAGTATTTT.

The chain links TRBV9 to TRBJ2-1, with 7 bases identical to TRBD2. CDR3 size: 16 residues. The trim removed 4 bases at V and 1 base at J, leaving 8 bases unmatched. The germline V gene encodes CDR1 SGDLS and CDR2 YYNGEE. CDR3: CASSPPRGGSYNEQFF. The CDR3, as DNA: TGTGCCAGCAGCCCCCCCCGGGGAGGGTCCTACAATGAGCAGTTCTTC.

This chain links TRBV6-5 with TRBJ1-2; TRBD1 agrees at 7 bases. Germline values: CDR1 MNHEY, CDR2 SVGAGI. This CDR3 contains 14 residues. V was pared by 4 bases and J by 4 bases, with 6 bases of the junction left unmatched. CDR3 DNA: TGTGCCAGCAGTTCGGGACAGACTGTCTATGGCTACACCTTC. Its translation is CASSSGQTVYGYTF.

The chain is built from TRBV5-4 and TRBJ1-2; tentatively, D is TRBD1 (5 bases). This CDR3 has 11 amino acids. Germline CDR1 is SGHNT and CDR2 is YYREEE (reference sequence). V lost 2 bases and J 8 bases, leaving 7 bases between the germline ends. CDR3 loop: CASSFGAGYTF. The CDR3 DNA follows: TGTGCCAGCAGCTTTGGGGCGGGCTACACCTTC.

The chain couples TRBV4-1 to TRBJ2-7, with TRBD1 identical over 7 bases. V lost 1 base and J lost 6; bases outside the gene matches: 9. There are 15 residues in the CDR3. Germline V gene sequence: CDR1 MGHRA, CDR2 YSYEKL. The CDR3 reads CASSQGLQGSSEQYF. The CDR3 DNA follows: TGCGCCAGCAGCCAAGGGTTACAGGGGAGCAGCGAGCAGTACTTC.

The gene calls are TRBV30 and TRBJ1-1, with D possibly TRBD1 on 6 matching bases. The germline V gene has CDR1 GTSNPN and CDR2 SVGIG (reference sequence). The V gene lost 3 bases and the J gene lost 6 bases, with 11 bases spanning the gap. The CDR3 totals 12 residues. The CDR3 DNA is TGTGCCTGGAGCAGGGGAATGCCTGAAGCTTTCTTT. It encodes CAWSRGMPEAFF.

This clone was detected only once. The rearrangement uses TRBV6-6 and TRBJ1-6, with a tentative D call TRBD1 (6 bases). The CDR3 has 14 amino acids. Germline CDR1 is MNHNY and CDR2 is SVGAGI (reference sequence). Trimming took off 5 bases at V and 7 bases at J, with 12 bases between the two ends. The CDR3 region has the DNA TGTGCCAGCAGTCTCCAGGGGCCAAATTCACCCCTCCACTTT. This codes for CASSLQGPNSPLHF.

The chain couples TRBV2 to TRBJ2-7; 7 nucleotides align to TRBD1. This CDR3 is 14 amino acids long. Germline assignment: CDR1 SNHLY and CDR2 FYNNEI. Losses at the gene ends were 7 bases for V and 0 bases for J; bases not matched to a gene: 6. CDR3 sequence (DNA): TGTGCCAGCATTTTGACAGGGAGCTCCTACGAGCAGTACTTC. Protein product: CASILTGSSYEQYF.

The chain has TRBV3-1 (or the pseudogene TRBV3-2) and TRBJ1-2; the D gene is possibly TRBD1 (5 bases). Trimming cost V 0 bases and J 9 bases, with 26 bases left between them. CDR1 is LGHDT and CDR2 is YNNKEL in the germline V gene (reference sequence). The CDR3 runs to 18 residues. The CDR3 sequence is CASSQETWTPGLEDSYTF. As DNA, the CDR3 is TGTGCCAGCAGCCAAGAAACTTGGACCCCGGGACTTGAGGATAGCTACACCTTC.

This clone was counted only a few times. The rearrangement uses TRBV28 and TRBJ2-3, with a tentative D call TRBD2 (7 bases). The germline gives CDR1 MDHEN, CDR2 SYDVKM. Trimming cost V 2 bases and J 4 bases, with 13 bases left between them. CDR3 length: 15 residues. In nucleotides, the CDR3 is TGTGCCAGCAGTTTAGTGGGGGGGGCCCCAGATACGCAGTATTTT. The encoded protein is CASSLVGGAPDTQYF.

The CDR3 reads CASSPYEPDRDYGYTF. In DNA, the CDR3 is TGCGCCAGCAGCCCCTATGAACCGGACAGGGATTATGGCTACACCTTC. This chain uses TRBV4-1 with TRBJ1-2; 8 bases are shared with TRBD1. In germline, CDR1 is MGHRA, CDR2 YSYEKL. After removal of 4 bases from V and 5 bases from J, the junction contained 12 bases not matched to a gene. The CDR3 is 16 residues long.

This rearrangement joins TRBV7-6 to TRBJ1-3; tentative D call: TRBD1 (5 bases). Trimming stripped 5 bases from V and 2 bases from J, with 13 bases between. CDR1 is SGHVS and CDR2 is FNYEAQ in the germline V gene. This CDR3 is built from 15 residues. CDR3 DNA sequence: TGTGCCAGCAGCCCACACAGGCGCCCTGGAAACACCATATATTTT. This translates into CASSPHRRPGNTIYF.

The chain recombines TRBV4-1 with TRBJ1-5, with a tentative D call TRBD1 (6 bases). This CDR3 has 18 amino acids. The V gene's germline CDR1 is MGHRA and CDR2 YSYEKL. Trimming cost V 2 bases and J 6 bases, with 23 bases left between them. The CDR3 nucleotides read TGCGCCAGCAGCCAAAAGGAGGTCAAGGGGGGGCTAGCTCAGCCCCAGCATTTT. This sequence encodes CASSQKEVKGGLAQPQHF.

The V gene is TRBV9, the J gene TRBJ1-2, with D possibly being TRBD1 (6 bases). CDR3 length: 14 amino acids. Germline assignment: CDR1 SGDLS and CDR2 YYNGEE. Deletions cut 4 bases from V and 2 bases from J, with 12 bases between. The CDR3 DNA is TGTGCCAGCAGCCCCAGGGGCACCAACTATGGCTACACCTTC. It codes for CASSPRGTNYGYTF.

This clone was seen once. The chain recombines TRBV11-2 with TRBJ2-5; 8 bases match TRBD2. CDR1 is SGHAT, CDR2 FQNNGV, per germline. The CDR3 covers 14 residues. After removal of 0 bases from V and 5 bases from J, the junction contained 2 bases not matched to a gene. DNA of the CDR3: TGTGCCAGCAGCTTAGAGGGCGGGGGGGAGACCCAGTACTTC. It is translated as CASSLEGGGETQYF.

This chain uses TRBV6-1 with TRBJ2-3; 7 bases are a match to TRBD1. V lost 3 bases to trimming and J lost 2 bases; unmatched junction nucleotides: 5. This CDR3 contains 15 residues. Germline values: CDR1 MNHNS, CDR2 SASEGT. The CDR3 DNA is TGTGCCAGCAGTGATGGAGACAGGGACACAGATACGCAGTATTTT. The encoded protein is CASSDGDRDTDTQYF.